The 28 T cell receptor beta chains in this list originate from one sample, sequenced in a study of T-cell reconstitution after alpha-beta-depleted transplantation in children (dated by TCRdb to 2015 to 2016). Library prep was done by PCR. Sequencing relied on an Illumina HiSeq 2500. To normalize quantification of the TCRbeta repertoire, the TCR libraries were built with molecular barcoding that relied on unique molecular identifiers. TCRdb ran its own pipeline on the public reads, namely fastp trimming at Q25 and MiXCR clone calling, and kept in-frame beta chains. Each entry merges the rows of one CDR3 protein and shows their most common DNA and genes. The sample includes 440,000 or so distinct CDR3 sequences, with 9.5% to 13% observed a single time. 5% to 6.5% of the sample is held by the ten biggest clonotypes. Material: PBMCs from the stem cell graft donor, obtained from the stem cell graft. Receptor source: a human donor who donated a stem cell graft to a child with acute myeloid leukemia.

V is TRBV7-2 and J is TRBJ2-5; no firm D call. The CDR3 runs to 15 residues. Germline CDR1 and CDR2: SGHTA and FQGNSA. V was trimmed by 5 bases and J by 7 bases, leaving 20 bases between them. The DNA of the CDR3 is TGTGCCAGCAGCGCCCCCGGACCACCCCTCCCGACCCAGTACTTC. This codes for CASSAPGPPLPTQYF.

The chain couples TRBV10-3 to TRBJ2-6, with D maybe TRBD1 (5 bases). Trimming removed 3 bases from V and 4 bases from J, with 16 bases in between. There are 17 residues in the CDR3. CDR1 and CDR2 (germline): ENHRY, SYGVKD. The CDR3 nucleotides are TGTGCCATCAGTGAAAGGCAGGGTAGTGACGGGGCCAACGTCCTGACTTTC. This sequence encodes CAISERQGSDGANVLTF.

This clonotype turned up a few times. The chain carries TRBV20-1 and TRBJ2-2; 7 nucleotides line up with TRBD2. CDR1 is DFQATT, CDR2 SNEGSKA, per germline (reference sequence). The CDR3 runs 15 residues. V gave up 0 bases and J gave up 6 bases; unmatched junction bases: 7. The CDR3 DNA is TGCAGTGCTAGAGAGGACGGGAGGCCCGCCGGGGAGCTGTTTTTT. Translating it yields CSAREDGRPAGELFF.

This clonotype was observed a handful of times. The chain has TRBV5-1 and TRBJ2-5, with 7 bases matching TRBD1. The CDR3 contains 15 residues. V gave up 7 bases and J gave up 3 bases; unmatched junction bases: 12. CDR1 and CDR2 from the germline V gene are SGHRS and YFSETQ. The chain's CDR3 is CASSPMTGREETQYF. In DNA, the CDR3 is TGCGCCAGCTCCCCGATGACAGGGCGCGAAGAGACCCAGTACTTC.

The V gene is TRBV9, the J gene TRBJ1-2, with no clear D. The CDR3 has 12 amino acids. Trimming took 0 bases from V and 8 from J, leaving 8 bases between them. Germline loops: CDR1 SGDLS, CDR2 YYNGEE. For the CDR3, the DNA is TGTGCCAGCAGCGTAGCTGCAGGCGGCTACACCTTC. Its protein product is CASSVAAGGYTF.

This clonotype was observed once. V and J are TRBV29-1 and TRBJ2-4; D gene uncertain. The CDR3 consists of 13 residues. The V gene lost 6 bases and the J gene lost 3 bases, with 12 bases spanning the gap. Germline V gene lookup returns CDR1 SQVTM and CDR2 ANQGSEA. CDR3 region: CSVEPVGKNIQYF. In DNA form, the CDR3 reads TGCAGCGTAGAACCCGTAGGCAAAAACATTCAGTACTTC.

The chain combines TRBV4-3 with TRBJ2-1; D might be TRBD2 (6 bases). Germline V gene sequence: CDR1 LGHNA, CDR2 YSLEER. The CDR3 sequence is 18 residues long. The V end lost 1 base, the J end lost 6 bases, and 22 bases lay between the germline ends. Written as DNA, the CDR3 is TGCGCCAGCAGCCAAGGACTAGGCGAAATAGATGTCTTCAATGAGCAGTTCTTC. Translated: CASSQGLGEIDVFNEQFF.

This clonotype was detected a few times. This chain joins TRBV5-1 and TRBJ2-2; D not resolved. The CDR3 is 15 amino acids. V shed 4 bases and J shed 6 bases, with 16 bases lying between them. Germline values: CDR1 SGHRS, CDR2 YFSETQ. CDR3 nucleotide sequence: TGCGCCAGCAGCCTGGACCCCTCCTATCCCGGGGAGCTGTTTTTT. The encoded protein is CASSLDPSYPGELFF.

The chain combines TRBV15 with TRBJ2-5; 10 nucleotides line up with TRBD2. The germline V gene has CDR1 LNHNV and CDR2 YYDKDF (reference sequence). CDR3 size: 15 residues. The trim removed 0 bases at V and 5 bases at J, leaving 3 bases unmatched. For the CDR3, the DNA is TGTGCCACCAGCAGAGATGGGACTAGCGCGGAGACCCAGTACTTC. Translating gives CATSRDGTSAETQYF.

The CDR3 DNA reads TGTGCCAGCAGCGTCTCCGGACAGGGCCAAAACACCGGGGAGCTGTTTTTT. It translates to CASSVSGQGQNTGELFF. The chain joins TRBV9 to TRBJ2-2; 8 positions agree with TRBD1. Germline loops: CDR1 SGDLS, CDR2 YYNGEE. The CDR3 runs 17 residues. Losses at the gene ends were 2 bases for V and 2 bases for J; bases not matched to a gene: 8.

This clonotype was detected many times. V and J are TRBV5-1 and TRBJ2-1; the D gene is possibly TRBD2 (5 bases). CDR1 is SGHRS, CDR2 YFSETQ, per germline. V lost 5 bases and J 3 bases, leaving 15 bases between the germline ends. This CDR3 is 15 amino acids long. This CDR3 reads CASSFASTDYNEQFF. CDR3 DNA: TGCGCCAGCAGTTTTGCTAGCACCGACTACAATGAGCAGTTCTTC.

This clonotype was counted between two and nine times. The V and J genes are TRBV7-2 and TRBJ2-7, with 7 bases lining up with TRBD2. The CDR3 contains 15 residues. The J segment lost 4 bases and the V segment lost 1 base, leaving 7 bases of the junction unmatched. Germline CDR1 is SGHTA and CDR2 is FQGNSA. In DNA, the CDR3 is TGTGCCAGCAGCTTAGGAGGCGGGAGAAGGTACGAGCAGTACTTC. It is translated as CASSLGGGRRYEQYF.

The rearrangement joins TRBV20-1 to TRBJ2-1, with TRBD2 matching over 9 bases. The CDR3 covers 15 residues. V trimming: 1 base; J trimming: 4 bases; junction bases outside the gene matches: 5. The V gene's germline CDR1 is DFQATT and CDR2 SNEGSKA (reference sequence). Here the CDR3 reads CSARGERGEYNEQFF. The CDR3 DNA reads TGCAGTGCTAGAGGGGAGCGGGGGGAGTACAATGAGCAGTTCTTC.

The V and J genes are TRBV5-1 and TRBJ2-1; the match to TRBD2 covers 16 bases. Losses at the gene ends were 4 bases for V and 2 bases for J; bases not matched to a gene: 6. The CDR3 runs to 18 residues. Germline V gene sequence: CDR1 SGHRS, CDR2 YFSETQ. CDR3 sequence: CASSAGLAGGSAYNEQFF. In nucleotides, the CDR3 is TGCGCCAGCAGCGCGGGACTAGCGGGGGGGTCCGCCTACAATGAGCAGTTCTTC.

This clonotype was picked up many times. The rearrangement links TRBV29-1 to TRBJ2-3, with 7 positions matching TRBD1. This CDR3 is built from 14 residues. V was clipped by 7 bases and J by 4 bases; unmatched bases: 11. Germline values: CDR1 SQVTM, CDR2 ANQGSEA. CDR3 nucleotide sequence: TGCAGCGCACGACAGGGCCAGGGGGCAGATACGCAGTATTTT. It is translated as CSARQGQGADTQYF.

This clonotype was seen many times. The V and J genes are TRBV5-5 and TRBJ2-7; D is uncertain. Germline CDR1 is SGHKS and CDR2 is YYEKEE (reference sequence). The V end was cut by 1 base, the J end by 1 base, with 9 bases between. The length of the CDR3 is 14 residues. CDR3: CASSLFTTSYEQYV. CDR3 nucleotide sequence: TGTGCCAGCAGCTTGTTTACGACTTCCTACGAGCAGTACGTC.

This clonotype was counted between two and nine times. The chain links TRBV5-1 to TRBJ1-1, with D possibly matching TRBD1 (6 bases). The CDR3 consists of 14 residues. Deletions cut 1 base from V and 2 bases from J, with 9 bases between. Germline assignment: CDR1 SGHRS and CDR2 YFSETQ. The chain's CDR3 is CASSLMGANTEAFF. Written as DNA, the CDR3 is TGCGCCAGCAGCTTGATGGGGGCTAACACTGAAGCTTTCTTT. The full variable domain, with the rest looked up from reference TRBV5-1 and TRBJ1-1, is KAGVTQTPRYLIKTRGQQVTLSCSPISGHRSVSWYQQTPGQGLQFLFEYFSETQRNKGNFPGRFSGRQFSNSRSEMNVSTLELGDSALYLCASSLMGANTEAFFGQGTRLTVV.

This chain uses TRBV20-1 with TRBJ2-1; the D gene is possibly TRBD1 (5 bases). V was trimmed by 2 bases and J by 0 bases, leaving 29 bases between them. This CDR3 region has 21 residues. Germline V gives CDR1 DFQATT, CDR2 SNEGSKA (reference sequence). As DNA, the CDR3 is TGCAGTGCTAGATTTTTCCGGTCGGCAGGGAACATACACTCCTCCTACAATGAGCAGTTCTTC. It codes for CSARFFRSAGNIHSSYNEQFF.

This clonotype was found many times. The V gene is TRBV12-5, the J gene TRBJ2-1; no definite D call. V was pared by 3 bases and J by 6 bases, with 6 bases between. Germline V CDR1 and CDR2: LGHNT, FRNRAP. The CDR3 has 12 residues. CDR3 protein: CASGFPPNEQFF. CDR3 bases: TGTGCTAGTGGTTTCCCCCCCAATGAGCAGTTCTTC.

The rearrangement links TRBV5-1 to TRBJ1-3; 7 positions agree with TRBD1. This CDR3 has 13 amino acids. Germline lookup yields CDR1 SGHRS and CDR2 YFSETQ. V gave up 0 bases and J gave up 9 bases; unmatched junction bases: 3. The CDR3 DNA is TGCGCCAGCAGCTTGGGACAGGGATCCACCATATATTTT. Protein product: CASSLGQGSTIYF. Together with reference TRBV5-1 and TRBJ1-3, the CDR3 gives the full variable domain: KAGVTQTPRYLIKTRGQQVTLSCSPISGHRSVSWYQQTPGQGLQFLFEYFSETQRNKGNFPGRFSGRQFSNSRSEMNVSTLELGDSALYLCASSLGQGSTIYFGEGSWLTVV.

The chain uses TRBV18 and TRBJ1-1; 11 bases map to TRBD1. The V segment lost 3 bases and the J segment 3 bases; nucleotides outside the gene matches: 6. CDR1 and CDR2 (germline): KGHSH, LQKENI. The CDR3 spans 16 residues. The CDR3 DNA follows: TGTGCCAGCTCACCGGACAGGGGGCGCGCGGACACTGAAGCTTTCTTT. Protein product: CASSPDRGRADTEAFF. Complete variable domain (other parts from reference TRBV18 and TRBJ1-1): NAGVMQNPRHLVRRRGQEARLRCSPMKGHSHVYWYRQLPEEGLKFMVYLQKENIIDESGMPKERFSAEFPKEGPSILRIQQVVRGDSAAYFCASSPDRGRADTEAFFGQGTRLTVV.

The sample holds a few counts of this clonotype. The chain recombines TRBV18 with TRBJ1-2, with 9 bases aligning to TRBD1. The CDR3 spans 13 residues. J was trimmed by 3 bases and V by 8 bases; bases with no gene match: 4. Germline V gene data show CDR1 as KGHSH and CDR2 as LQKENI. The CDR3 reads CASTRDRDYGYTF. The CDR3 nucleotides are TGTGCCAGCACAAGGGACAGGGACTATGGCTACACCTTC.

At least ten counts were recorded for this clonotype. The V and J genes are TRBV7-8 and TRBJ2-1; TRBD1 is a possible D gene (5 bases). Germline V gene data show CDR1 as SGHVS and CDR2 as FQNEAQ. The germline V and J ends were trimmed by 5 bases and 5 bases, with 13 bases remaining between them. The CDR3 loop spans 14 amino acids. The CDR3 DNA reads as TGTGCCAGCAGCCCCAGGGATCTCCACAATGAGCAGTTCTTC. It translates to CASSPRDLHNEQFF.

J is TRBJ2-4 and V is TRBV4-3; 14 positions match TRBD2. The CDR3 loop spans 16 amino acids. Germline V gene lookup returns CDR1 LGHNA and CDR2 YSLEER. V lost 1 base, J lost 7 bases, and 3 bases stayed unmatched. The chain's CDR3 is CASSQGLAGGINIQYF. DNA for the CDR3: TGCGCCAGCAGCCAAGGACTAGCGGGAGGGATCAACATTCAGTACTTC.

This clonotype was counted a few times. This chain links TRBV6-5 with TRBJ2-1, with 10 bases that match TRBD2. J gave up 3 bases and V 0 bases, and 11 bases lay outside the gene matches. This CDR3 region has 19 residues. Germline V gene sequence: CDR1 MNHEY, CDR2 SVGAGI. The CDR3 nucleotides read TGTGCCAGCAGTTACTCTTCCCTAGCGGGAGTACTTGTCTACAATGAGCAGTTCTTC. Protein product: CASSYSSLAGVLVYNEQFF.

This clonotype was recorded a few times. This rearrangement joins TRBV29-1 to TRBJ2-3; D is perhaps TRBD2 (5 bases). The CDR3 is 14 residues long. V was shortened by 2 bases and J by 6 bases, with 15 bases between the two germline ends. The V gene's germline CDR1 is SQVTM and CDR2 ANQGSEA. The CDR3 here is CSVEWRTGVDTQYF. The CDR3 DNA reads as TGCAGCGTTGAATGGAGGACCGGGGTTGATACGCAGTATTTT.

The sample holds a few counts of this clonotype. V is TRBV12-3 or TRBV12-4 and J is TRBJ2-5; 8 bases map to TRBD2. The CDR3 runs 14 residues. The trim removed 3 bases at V and 4 bases at J, leaving 4 bases unmatched. CDR3 nucleotide sequence: TGTGCCAGCAGTTTGCAACGGGGGGGAGAGACCCAGTACTTC. Encoded protein: CASSLQRGGETQYF.

The table lists this clonotype with many counts. This chain uses TRBV7-2 with TRBJ2-3; D uncertain. CDR1 and CDR2 from the germline V gene are SGHTA and FQGNSA. Trimming cost V 4 bases and J 3 bases, with 11 bases left between them. CDR3 length: 14 amino acids. CDR3 sequence reads: CASSSPSETDTQYF. CDR3 nucleotide sequence: TGTGCCAGCAGCTCCCCTAGTGAGACAGATACGCAGTATTTT.